The rows below give T cell receptor beta chains drawn from one sample of a study of cytomegalovirus exposure and HLA in healthy donors. Here immunoSEQ multiplex PCR was the method, and the copy in TCRdb shows in-frame clones only, minus some. The repertoire holds under 80,000 clones, with around 94% as singletons. The sequenced material came from PBMCs. These receptors were collected from a woman aged 18-35 years in good health and CMV-seropositive. Both conserved end residues are trimmed from each CDR3. D genes are given only for firm matches. Clone size, where shown, is once, few, many, or a class for clones that have expanded.

TRBV29-1	TRBJ2-7	.	11	.	SVESPGIGEQY
TRBV28	TRBJ2-1	.	11	.	ASRYGGLDEQF
TRBV15	TRBJ2-6	.	13	.	ATSPRSSGANVLT
TRBV2	TRBJ2-3	.	12	TRBD1	ASRWTGGTDTQY
TRBV7-7	TRBJ2-1	.	12	.	ASSLSRPGGEQF
TRBV6-1	TRBJ1-1	.	11	.	ASSETGFTEAF
TRBV30	TRBJ2-7	.	11	.	AWSESSYYEQY
TRBV4-3	TRBJ2-6	.	14	.	ASSQVWGDEFSVLT
TRBV11-2	TRBJ2-7	.	14	.	ASSPRHGTPGHEQY
TRBV15	TRBJ1-6	.	12	TRBD1	ATSMTGYNSPLH
TRBV6-5	TRBJ2-3	.	14	.	ASSYLGSLGTDTQY
TRBV5-1	TRBJ2-1	.	13	TRBD2	ASSLAASGTNEQF
TRBV6-6	TRBJ1-1	.	12	.	ASSLQRANTEAF
TRBV7-9	TRBJ1-6	.	13	.	ASSAASGTYSPLH
TRBV5-1	TRBJ1-1	.	13	.	ASRDLGRGNTEAF
TRBV5-1	TRBJ2-5	.	12	TRBD2	ASSSTSGQETQY
TRBV7-9	TRBJ2-1	.	13	.	ASSSQVGSYNEQF
TRBV10-3	TRBJ1-2	once	12	.	AISGQGKAYGYT
TRBV7-9	TRBJ2-1	.	10	TRBD2	ASSFLGGGQF
TRBV28	TRBJ1-5	.	13	.	ASHTAAGDNQPQH
TRBV30	TRBJ2-2	.	14	TRBD1	AWTGTGGPLDGELF
TRBV7-3	TRBJ2-5	.	13	.	ASSLGLGGGETQY
TRBV5-6	TRBJ2-3	.	16	TRBD2	ASSPGWRGYSSTDTQY
TRBV4-3	TRBJ1-4	.	13	TRBD1	ASSQGQGQGEKLF
TRBV6-1	TRBJ2-7	.	13	TRBD1	ASSELGGLAYEQY
TRBV4-2	.	.	12	TRBD1	ASSPGQGAYEQY
TRBV4-3	TRBJ2-2	.	14	.	ASSQDVGRGAGELF
TRBV28	TRBJ2-1	.	10	TRBD1	ASRYQGDEQF
TRBV7-9	TRBJ2-5	few	15	TRBD2	ASSPGTSGILQETQY
TRBV11-3	TRBJ1-1	.	11	.	ASSYLVETEAF
TRBV6-5	TRBJ2-1	.	13	.	ASSYAEDNYNEQF
TRBV5-3	TRBJ2-5	.	15	TRBD1	ARSSFRTGQVVETQY
TRBV11-2	TRBJ2-1	.	11	TRBD2	ASSEGLADEQF
TRBV7-9	TRBJ1-1	.	14	TRBD1	ASSSPQGTANTEAF
TRBV7-9	TRBJ1-5	.	13	.	ASSLSGNSNQPQH
TRBV11-3	TRBJ2-3	.	14	TRBD2	ASSLVAGGSTDTQY
TRBV6-6	TRBJ2-1	.	10	TRBD2	AGGGPGNEQF
TRBV7-2	TRBJ2-5	.	9	.	ASSLGVFQY
TRBV29-1	TRBJ2-5	.	12	TRBD2	SAAGTRGQETQY
TRBV7-2	TRBJ2-5	.	15	TRBD2	ASSLLRTSGVQETQY
TRBV28	TRBJ2-5	.	12	.	ASRARRGQETQY
TRBV15	TRBJ1-5	.	10	.	ATSSLNQPQH
TRBV5-1	TRBJ1-1	.	13	TRBD1	ASSLWTGMNTEAF
TRBV6-6	TRBJ1-2	.	14	TRBD1	ASSYSTAGQFYGYT
TRBV6-1	TRBJ2-1	medium-sized	14	.	ASSGVRDSSYNEQF
TRBV4-1	TRBJ1-5	.	12	.	ASSTGDSNQPQH
TRBV15	TRBJ2-7	.	12	.	ATSRDQGNYEQY
TRBV7-3	TRBJ2-1	.	12	.	ASSLPGHVNEQF
TRBV5-6	TRBJ1-1	.	10	.	ATHTENTEAF
TRBV28	TRBJ2-5	.	14	TRBD2	ASRYAGLADLTTQY
TRBV15	TRBJ1-5	.	12	.	ATSRGGGSQPQH
TRBV7-7	TRBJ1-2	.	14	.	ASSPPQGQSNYGYT
TRBV5-6	TRBJ2-7	.	11	TRBD2	ASSIVWGGEQY
TRBV9	TRBJ2-7	.	15	.	ASSVAGGGTGVHEQY